This paragraph reports one TCR beta chain. Some clones are missing from TCRdb's copy, which holds only in-frame ones; the method was immunoSEQ multiplex PCR. The sample shows 350,000 or so clones, roughly 90% of them seen only once. Looked up from germline, CDR1 is PRHDT and CDR2 is FYEKMQ (reference sequence). The J segment lost 4 bases and the V segment lost 2 bases, leaving 1 base of the junction unmatched. The length of the CDR3 is 14 residues. This sample is part of a study of blood T cell repertoires in COVID-19. Across the study: The analysed material was cDNA or gDNA that came from T cells, B-cell-depleted T cells, or PBMCs.

This TCR was recovered from a woman aged 25 to 39 who had recovered from COVID-19. Sequencing was carried out using PBMCs or T cells enriched from blood (not recorded which). V usage is TRBV13 and J usage is TRBJ1-1, with TRBD1 matching 10 bases. The CDR3 spells CASSLWDRGTEAFF. As DNA, the CDR3 is TGTGCCAGCAGCTTATGGGACAGGGGCACTGAAGCTTTCTTT.